The rows below give T cell receptor beta chains drawn from one sample of a study of cytotoxic CD8 clonotypes in ibrutinib-treated CLL. Using immunoSEQ multiplex PCR, the repertoire was profiled, and TCRdb retains in-frame clones only, with some absent. The table includes 150,000 to 200,000 clones, about 72% detected once. Specimen: PBMCs, collected after 24 months of ibrutinib treatment. Receptors originate from a human donor with chronic lymphocytic leukemia. The CDR3 runs from the conserved cysteine through the conserved F or W. Each record gives: V gene, D gene, clone size, J gene, CDR3 DNA, CDR3 protein. D genes are given only for firm matches. Where a row states a size, it is once, few, many or the class of an expanded clone; other rows omit it.

>TRBV10-3|NA|few|TRBJ2-5
TGTGCCATCACAGGGGGGCTCGGAGAGACCCAGTACTTC
CAITGGLGETQYF
>TRBV21-1|NA|NA|TRBJ1-3
TGTGCCAGCAGCAAAGCGGGACCAGGGCCTGGCTACTCTGGAAACACCATATATTTT
CASSKAGPGPGYSGNTIYF
>TRBV7-9|TRBD2|NA|TRBJ2-1
TGTGCCAGCAGCTCCCCACTGGCAGCGGGGAATGAGCAGTTCTTC
CASSSPLAAGNEQFF
>TRBV19|NA|NA|TRBJ2-7
TGTGCCAGTAGTATAGATCTTGGATGGAGGCAGTACTTC
CASSIDLGWRQYF
>TRBV6-1|NA|few|TRBJ2-7
TGTGCCAGCAGGGGAGCCTACGAGCAGTACTTC
CASRGAYEQYF
>TRBV10-1|NA|NA|TRBJ2-3
TGCGCCAGCAGCACCGATGGTGGGGGAGGCACAGATACGCAGTATTTT
CASSTDGGGGTDTQYF
>TRBV7-3|TRBD2|NA|TRBJ2-1
TGTGCCAGCAGCTTATGGGCGGGAGGGCCGACCAATGAGCAGTTCTTC
CASSLWAGGPTNEQFF
>TRBV4-2|NA|NA|TRBJ1-2
TGTGCCAGCAGCCAAGATCTAGGGTCTGTCTATGGCTACACCTTC
CASSQDLGSVYGYTF
>TRBV4-1|TRBD2|NA|TRBJ2-1
TGCGCCAGCAGCCATGGCGGTGGTAGCGGGGGACGAAGCTCCTACAATGAGCAGTTCTTC
CASSHGGGSGGRSSYNEQFF
>TRBV7-2|TRBD2|NA|TRBJ2-7
TGTGCCAGCAGCCAAGGTCGCGGGGGAACCTACGAGCAGTACTTC
CASSQGRGGTYEQYF
>TRBV6-6|TRBD1|few|TRBJ1-4
TGTGCCAGCAGTTTAGGGGGGACAGGGGACAAAAAACTGTTTTTT
CASSLGGTGDKKLFF
>TRBV27|NA|once|TRBJ2-1
TGTGCCAGCAGCCCAACTAGGAGCTCCTACAATGAGCAGTTCTTC
CASSPTRSSYNEQFF
>TRBV7-3|NA|NA|TRBJ2-3
TGTGCCAGCAGCGACAAGAAAGATACGCAGTATTTT
CASSDKKDTQYF
>TRBV6-1|NA|NA|TRBJ1-5
TGTGCCAGCAGTGAAGTCGGGGGTAATCAGCCCCAGCATTTT
CASSEVGGNQPQHF
>TRBV6-5|NA|NA|TRBJ2-1
TGTGCCAGCAGTTACTCGTTTTCAGCTACCTACAATGAGCAGTTCTTC
CASSYSFSATYNEQFF
>TRBV5-4|NA|NA|TRBJ2-1
TGTGCCAGCAGCATTAGGGAATCCGAGCAGTTCTTC
CASSIRESEQFF
>TRBV2|TRBD1|NA|TRBJ1-3
TGTGCCAGCAGTGCCCGGACAGGACTCGCGGATGGAAACACCATATATTTT
CASSARTGLADGNTIYF
>TRBV7-3|TRBD2|NA|TRBJ2-7
TGTGCCAGCAGCAGAGCGGGAGGGTCTTACGAGCAGTACTTC
CASSRAGGSYEQYF
>TRBV30|TRBD1|NA|TRBJ2-7
TGTGCCTGGAGCGTATTAGGGACAGCCTACGAGCAGTACTTC
CAWSVLGTAYEQYF
>TRBV9|NA|NA|TRBJ2-7
TGTGCCAGCAGCCAACGTATGTTCGGCTACGAGCAGTACTTC
CASSQRMFGYEQYF
>TRBV11-3|NA|NA|TRBJ2-1
TGTGCCAGCAGCGAAAGAAACTTCGGGACTTACTACAATGAGCAGTTCTTC
CASSERNFGTYYNEQFF
>TRBV5-4|NA|NA|TRBJ1-2
TGTGCCAGCAGCCAAGAGGAGGGTGGGAAAGGCTACACCTTC
CASSQEEGGKGYTF
>TRBV5-6|NA|NA|TRBJ2-2
TGTGCCAGCAGCTTTGGGACCGGGGAGCTGTTTTTT
CASSFGTGELFF
>TRBV5-3|NA|NA|TRBJ2-5
TGTGCCAGAATAACCGGGAACGGGACCCAGTACTTC
CARITGNGTQYF
>TRBV6-4|NA|NA|TRBJ2-7
TGTGCCAGCAGTTCGAGATACGAGCAGTACTTC
CASSSRYEQYF
>TRBV7-7|TRBD2|once|TRBJ2-5
TGTGCTAGCAGTCCGGGACTAGCGAAAGAGACCCAGTACTTC
CASSPGLAKETQYF
>TRBV5-4|TRBD1|NA|TRBJ1-2
TGTGCCAGCAGCTTGGTCCCGGGACAGAACTATGGCTACACCTTC
CASSLVPGQNYGYTF
>TRBV19|NA|NA|TRBJ1-2
TGTGCCAGTAGTATTCCGGGGCTCTATGGCTACACCTTC
CASSIPGLYGYTF
>TRBV7-2|TRBD1|NA|TRBJ2-1
TGTGCCAGCAGCTTAACCGGGACAGGGGCCGATGAGCAGTTCTTC
CASSLTGTGADEQFF
>TRBV5-6|NA|NA|TRBJ2-7
TGTGCCAGCAGCCCGACAGGTTACTACGAGCAGTACTTC
CASSPTGYYEQYF
>TRBV27|NA|NA|TRBJ2-7
TGTGCCAGCAGCGCCGACAGTGTGCCGTACGAGCAGTACTTC
CASSADSVPYEQYF
>TRBV6-5|NA|NA|TRBJ1-4
TGTGCCAGCATTAGGACCTTTAATGAAAAACTGTTTTTT
CASIRTFNEKLFF
>TRBV29-1|NA|NA|TRBJ2-2
TGCAGCGTTGATTTTGTCGGGGAGCTGTTTTTT
CSVDFVGELFF
>TRBV10-2|NA|few|TRBJ1-5
TGCGCCAGCAGTGAGTCACGGGAGGGCCGAAGCAATCAGCCCCAGCATTTT
CASSESREGRSNQPQHF
>TRBV30|NA|NA|TRBJ2-7
TGTGCCTGGGACAAGTCCTACGAGCAGTACTTC
CAWDKSYEQYF
>TRBV5-1|TRBD1|NA|TRBJ2-5
TGCGCCAGCAGCCGCCGCCGACAGGGGGTTGTCCAAGAGACCCAGTACTTC
CASSRRRQGVVQETQYF
>TRBV7-9|NA|NA|TRBJ2-7
TGTGCCAGCAGCTCCAGGGTCTACGAGCAGTACTTC
CASSSRVYEQYF
>TRBV4-2|TRBD1|NA|TRBJ2-1
TGTGCCAGCAGTTTCGAACAGGGGGCATTAGCACAGTTCTTC
CASSFEQGALAQFF
>TRBV7-7|NA|NA|TRBJ2-1
TGTGCCAGCAGCTTAGGGGCCGGGCGCAATGAGCAGTTCTTC
CASSLGAGRNEQFF
>TRBV5-8|TRBD1|NA|TRBJ2-5
TGTGCCAGCAGCACCGGGACAGGTGTACGAGAGACCCAGTACTTC
CASSTGTGVRETQYF
>TRBV15|TRBD2|NA|TRBJ2-1
TGTGCCACCAGCAGAGATATGGTAGCGGGAGGCGAGCAGTTCTTC
CATSRDMVAGGEQFF
>TRBV30|NA|NA|TRBJ2-3
TGTGCCTGGAGCGCCAGACTTGAAAATACGCAGTATTTT
CAWSARLENTQYF
>TRBV5-4|TRBD2|NA|TRBJ2-1
TGTGCCAGCAGGACTGTGGGAGGGTACAATGAGCAGTTCTTC
CASRTVGGYNEQFF
>TRBV6-9|NA|NA|TRBJ2-7
TGTGCCAGCAGTTACTCGACAGGAGATCAATACGAGCAGTACTTC
CASSYSTGDQYEQYF
>TRBV10-3|NA|NA|TRBJ1-5
TGTGCCATCAGTGAAACAGGGACCGGGCCCCAGCATTTT
CAISETGTGPQHF
>TRBV4-1|NA|NA|TRBJ2-6
TGCGCCAGCAGCCAAGGCCACTCTGGGGCCAACGTCCTGACTTTC
CASSQGHSGANVLTF
>TRBV5-1|NA|NA|TRBJ1-1
TGCGCCAGCAGCCCGTGGACGGTAAACACTGAAGCTTTCTTT
CASSPWTVNTEAFF
>TRBV14|TRBD1|NA|TRBJ2-7
TGTGCCAGCAGCGGACGTGACAGGGCCCACGAGCAGTACTTC
CASSGRDRAHEQYF
>TRBV11-3|NA|NA|TRBJ2-5
TGTGCCAGCAGCCCAGGGGGGCTGAGGCAAGAGACCCAGTACTTC
CASSPGGLRQETQYF
>TRBV27|NA|few|TRBJ2-7
TGTGCCAGCAGATTTCAGAGTGCCTACGAGCAGTACTTC
CASRFQSAYEQYF
>TRBV28|NA|few|TRBJ2-2
TGTGCCAGCAGGCAACAGGGCACCGGGGAGCTGTTTTTT
CASRQQGTGELFF
>TRBV18|NA|few|TRBJ1-3
TGTGCCAGCTCACCACCGTTCGGGAGCTCTGGAAACACCATATATTTT
CASSPPFGSSGNTIYF